This T cell receptor beta chain is from a study of T cell changes during pregnancy in multiple sclerosis. This CDR3 is 12 amino acids long. V gave up 5 bases and J gave up 7 bases, with 11 bases separating them. The germline V gene encodes CDR1 SNHLY and CDR2 FYNNEI. Some clones are missing from TCRdb's copy, which holds only in-frame ones; the method was immunoSEQ multiplex PCR. The table shows 73,000 or so clones, with roughly 90% occurring only once. The chain is built from TRBV2 and TRBJ1-1; D perhaps matches TRBD1 (6 bases). Sequenced material: peripheral blood, taken after pregnancy. This sequence was found in a female donor in good health, enrolled as a control in a pregnancy study. CDR3 DNA sequence: TGTGCCAGCAGTCCCGGACAGCTTGAAGCTTTCTTT. Its translation is CASSPGQLEAFF.